This T cell receptor beta chain was profiled in a study of T cell repertoires in cytomegalovirus infection. Study information: Indications of both CMV infection and matching HLA type were provided by public TCR beta signatures.

TCRdb re-called the reads through MiXCR, storing one row per CDR3 protein. The top ten hold about 20% of the sample, which has roughly 700,000 distinct CDR3 sequences, around 30% seen once. This clonotype was detected a few times. As yet, its antigen is unknown. The CDR3 consists of 12 residues. Trimming stripped 1 base from V and 7 bases from J, with 7 bases between. The sequence was collected from a human donor in good health (CMV status not recorded). Some clones in this sample may be carry-over from other donors' samples. Source: cultured PBMCs, taken from culture after CMV antigen stimulation. V is TRBV12-3 or TRBV12-4 and J is TRBJ1-2; D not certain. CDR3 nucleotides: TGTGCCAGCAGTTTAGGGGATCCTGGCTACACCTTC. This sequence encodes CASSLGDPGYTF.